Included here is one T cell receptor (beta chain) sequence, with context. The target of this receptor is not known. Qualities for individual bases were not recorded, and no much larger clone is one base off. Memory conventional CD4 T cells were isolated by sorting for CD4+ CD45RA- CD25- cells. Tumor-draining lymph nodes were classified as non-invaded or invaded according to absence or presence of metastatic tumor cells. Before staining and sorting, T cells were pre-enriched using a Miltenyi Pan T Cell isolation kit. Immunohistochemistry for estrogen receptor, progesterone receptor, HER2 and Ki-67 was used to characterize primary tumors. Within a few hours after surgery, the fresh surgical tissue was processed by cutting it into small fragments. Tissue fragments were enzymatically digested with Liberase TL plus DNase for 20 to 25 minutes and filtered through a 40-micrometer strainer. After DAPI live/dead staining, cells were sorted on a BD FACS Aria II at about 96-99% purity. Sorted cells were lysed in TCL buffer, and RNA was purified with a Norgen Single Cell RNA purification kit including DNase treatment.

Libraries were built with bulk RNA-seq. TCRdb shows the sequencer as Illumina HiSeq 2500. The published analysis was carried out like this. CDR3 sequences in the separate targeted TCR-seq dataset were extracted from raw reads and quantified using MiXCR version 2.1.5 with default parameters. TCR-beta clones in the separate targeted TCR-seq dataset were defined according to the combination of V gene, J gene and CDR3 sequence. In the separate targeted TCR-seq dataset, clones with fewer than three counts were removed, then only the 90% most strongly expressed clones per sample were retained. In the separate targeted TCR-seq dataset, Treg-Tconv overlap was computed as shared clones divided by total Treg clones per tissue, times 100. TCRdb handled the public reads itself, with Q25 trimming in fastp and clone calling in MiXCR, and kept productive beta chains. CDR3 protein sequences are deduplicated, and each keeps its most common genes and DNA. In this record, the V and J calls reflect TCRdb's handling and not the investigators' own analysis. The sample data list about 3,500 distinct CDR3 sequences, and 60% to 85% of these were observed just once. The ten largest clones add up to around 2% of the sample.

Reading the germline V gene gives CDR1 SGHVS and CDR2 FQNEAQ. Trimmed from V: 5 bases; trimmed from J: 5 bases; junction bases lacking a gene match: 6. Inclusive of the bounding cysteine and phenylalanine, the CDR3 is 14 residues long. The CDR3 DNA has 42 bases and is translated from base 1. The record originates from a study of draining lymph node invasion in breast cancer (dated by TCRdb to the early 2020s). About the investigation overall: Histology and cytokeratin immunohistochemistry were used to diagnose nodal metastasis, and EpCAM/CD45 flow cytometry was used to confirm the diagnosis. In a separate targeted assay, sorted memory regulatory T cells and memory conventional CD4 T cells were compared across breast cancer tissues by bulk TCR-beta CDR3 sequencing. The separate targeted TCR sequencing covered lymph nodes from 5 or 6 patients, with primary tumors sequenced for three of those patients. Each patient contributed matched non-invaded and tumor-invaded tumor-draining lymph nodes plus the primary tumor, profiled for both Treg and Tconv subsets. General study outcomes and caveats: Shared TCRs between Treg and Tconv subsets were considered suggestive but not proof of common clonal origin. The tumor top-100 clone tracking analysis could be carried out in only two patients. Detection of some of the top 100 tumor clones in both invaded and non-invaded nodes suggests recirculation between tumor and draining nodes. The data could not resolve whether Treg conversion took place in a given organ or whether converted Tregs recirculated between nodes and tumor. In the targeted TCR-seq data, Tregs appeared more clonally expanded than Tconvs in all tissues, and both subsets were less diverse in tumor than lymph nodes. Within each tissue, roughly 13-22% of Treg TCRs were also found among Tconvs, a result interpreted as suggesting peripheral Treg induction.

The specimen sequenced was sorted memory CD4+ effector T cells from a lymph node. What this sample's cell subset or site label stands for: CD45RA-negative sorted CD4+ T cells (memory Tconv or effector/memory Treg). This sequence uses TRBV7-8 and TRBJ2-1; TRBD2 fits 7 bases in the junction. The clonotype originates from a female donor with luminal breast cancer. The nucleotide sequence is TGTGCCAGCAGCCGCCGGGACTACGACAATGAGCAGTTCTTC. This is translated as CASSRRDYDNEQFF.